One sample yielded the 27 T cell receptor beta chains listed below, sequenced in a study of T-cell memory formation after mild COVID-19. TCRdb passed the 5' RACE reads through MiXCR, listing each CDR3 protein once. This sample has approximately 250,000 distinct CDR3 sequences, with over 15% found just once. Source material: PBMCs or a T cell subset sorted from them (not recorded which). The receptors here all came from a man between 18 and 29 years old who had mild COVID-19 (a few samples of this study predate the infection). Cell type and time point are not known.

This clonotype was seen ten or more times. The chain has TRBV5-1 and TRBJ2-2, with 7 bases aligning to TRBD1. The CDR3 consists of 14 residues. Trimming at V came to 4 bases and at J to 3 bases, leaving 3 bases not matched to a gene. In germline, CDR1 is SGHRS, CDR2 YFSETQ. The CDR3 reads CASSTTGYTGELFF. The DNA for the CDR3 is TGCGCCAGCAGCACGACAGGGTACACCGGGGAGCTGTTTTTT. The full variable domain, its missing parts supplied by reference TRBV5-1 and TRBJ2-2, is KAGVTQTPRYLIKTRGQQVTLSCSPISGHRSVSWYQQTPGQGLQFLFEYFSETQRNKGNFPGRFSGRQFSNSRSEMNVSTLELGDSALYLCASSTTGYTGELFFGEGSRLTVL.

Only a few counts were recorded for this clonotype. This sequence joins TRBV7-9 and TRBJ2-7; 8 bases line up with TRBD2. V lost 2 bases to trimming and J lost 4 bases; unmatched junction nucleotides: 10. The germline gives CDR1 SEHNR, CDR2 FQNEAQ (reference sequence). The CDR3 contains 16 residues. In DNA form, the CDR3 reads TGTGCCAGCAGCTTATCGTCCGGGACTAGTTTATACGAGCAGTACTTC. Encoded protein: CASSLSSGTSLYEQYF. Full variable domain (missing parts from reference TRBV7-9 and TRBJ2-7): DTGVSQNPRHKITKRGQNVTFRCDPISEHNRLYWYRQTLGQGPEFLTYFQNEAQLEKSRLLSDRFSAERPKGSFSTLEIQRTEQGDSAMYLCASSLSSGTSLYEQYFGPGTRLTVT.

The table lists this clonotype with a few counts. The chain links TRBV11-2 to TRBJ1-2; D remains ambiguous. CDR3 length: 15 amino acids. Trimming stripped 5 bases from V and 4 bases from J, with 17 bases between. CDR1 is SGHAT and CDR2 is FQNNGV in the germline V gene. CDR3 DNA: TGTGCCAGCAGCCCTGGGCGGGGTGAGGTCTATGGCTACACCTTC. Its protein is CASSPGRGEVYGYTF.

This clonotype was found a few times. The chain combines TRBV5-1 with TRBJ2-3, with D perhaps assigned TRBD1 or TRBD2 (6 bases each). The germline gives CDR1 SGHRS, CDR2 YFSETQ. The CDR3 length is 14 residues. Trimming stripped 6 bases from V and 3 bases from J, with 14 bases between. The CDR3 bases are TGCGCCAGCACGTGGGGGGACAAGACAGATACGCAGTATTTT. Translating gives CASTWGDKTDTQYF.

This clonotype was seen a handful of times. The J gene is TRBJ2-7, the V gene TRBV15; D gene unclear. Germline-derived CDR1 and CDR2 are LNHNV and YYDKDF (reference sequence). The V gene lost 2 bases and the J gene lost 6 bases, with 17 bases spanning the gap. The CDR3 length is 15 residues. DNA of the CDR3: TGTGCCACCAGCAGACTAGGACCCCTTCGCGGCGAGCAGTACTTC. Amino acid sequence: CATSRLGPLRGEQYF.

This chain joins TRBV6-5 and TRBJ1-6; D gene unclear. CDR3 size: 14 residues. The germline V and J ends were trimmed by 6 bases and 5 bases, with 11 bases remaining between them. Per the germline V gene, CDR1 is MNHEY and CDR2 is SVGAGI. CDR3 nucleotide sequence: TGTGCCAGCAGCTCCGGACGGAATAATTCACCCCTCCACTTT. This sequence encodes CASSSGRNNSPLHF.

This clonotype was seen only a few times. The rearrangement links TRBV28 to TRBJ1-4; D is uncertain. CDR1 and CDR2 from the germline V gene are MDHEN and SYDVKM. The CDR3 sequence is 14 residues long. V lost 2 bases and J 7 bases, leaving 11 bases between the germline ends. The CDR3 nucleotides are TGTGCCAGCAGTTTAGTGGGGATACGTGAAAAACTGTTTTTT. Encoded protein: CASSLVGIREKLFF.

The chain joins TRBV7-2 to TRBJ2-2; TRBD2 matches at 12 bases. Per the germline V gene, CDR1 is SGHTA and CDR2 is FQGNSA. This CDR3 is built from 17 residues. V lost 5 bases to trimming and J lost 1 base; unmatched junction nucleotides: 5. Here the CDR3 reads CASSSTSGGKNTGELFF. The CDR3 bases are TGTGCCAGCAGCAGTACTAGCGGGGGGAAGAACACCGGGGAGCTGTTTTTT.

This clonotype was counted only a few times. V and J are TRBV6-6 and TRBJ2-1; tentatively, D is TRBD1 (5 bases). With 5 bases removed from V and 3 bases from J, the gap between germline ends came to 11 bases. This CDR3 comprises 14 residues. CDR1 and CDR2 (germline): MNHNY, SVGAGI (reference sequence). The CDR3 bases are TGTGCCAGCAGTGACAGTGATAACTACAATGAGCAGTTCTTC. Translating gives CASSDSDNYNEQFF.

There are a few counts of this clonotype. This chain links TRBV20-1 with TRBJ1-3; TRBD1 might be the D (5 bases). CDR1 is DFQATT, CDR2 SNEGSKA, per germline (reference sequence). V gave up 6 bases and J gave up 0 bases, with 12 bases separating them. The CDR3 spans 14 residues. As DNA, the CDR3 is TGCAGTGCCCGGGACTTCAACTCTGGAAACACCATATATTTT. Translation: CSARDFNSGNTIYF.

This clonotype was found a few times. V usage is TRBV4-1 and J usage is TRBJ2-2; the D is unclear. V lost 2 bases and J lost 8, with 9 bases in between. Germline CDR1 and CDR2: MGHRA and YSYEKL. This CDR3 comprises 13 residues. The CDR3, as DNA: TGCGCCAGCAGCCAAACTCCTGGGGGGGAGCTGTTTTTT. Encoded protein: CASSQTPGGELFF.

V usage is TRBV2 and J usage is TRBJ2-6; D is possibly TRBD1 (6 bases). Between the trimmed V and J ends, which lost 8 bases and 3 bases, there was a span of 17 bases. This CDR3 contains 16 residues. CDR1 SNHLY and CDR2 FYNNEI come from the germline V gene. This CDR3 reads CASLIRTGLGANVLTF. The CDR3 DNA is TGTGCCAGCCTCATCCGAACAGGGCTTGGGGCCAACGTCCTGACTTTC.

The table lists this clonotype with a few counts. V usage is TRBV6-6 and J usage is TRBJ2-1; D is unclear. Trimming shortened V by 7 bases and J by 0 bases, and 7 bases separated the two germline ends. Germline-derived CDR1 and CDR2 are MNHNY and SVGAGI (reference sequence). This CDR3 comprises 13 residues. The CDR3 sequence: CASKGSSYNEQFF. The CDR3 bases are TGTGCCAGCAAGGGCAGCTCCTACAATGAGCAGTTCTTC.

Only a few counts were recorded for this clonotype. This chain joins TRBV7-2 and TRBJ1-1; no reliable D call. Germline V gene lookup returns CDR1 SGHTA and CDR2 FQGNSA. The CDR3 extends over 14 amino acids. Trimming left V 6 bases short and J 1 base short, with 12 bases between. The CDR3 reads CASSYLAGNTEAFF. CDR3 DNA: TGTGCCAGCAGTTACCTGGCCGGGAACACTGAAGCTTTCTTT.

This clonotype came up a few times. The chain couples TRBV10-1 to TRBJ1-2, with no clear D. This CDR3 has 13 residues. The germline gives CDR1 WNHNN, CDR2 SYGVQD (reference sequence). V was clipped by 9 bases and J by 5 bases, with 16 bases between them. The CDR3 sequence: CARYPHSWYGYTF. In DNA form, the CDR3 reads TGCGCCAGGTACCCCCACAGCTGGTATGGCTACACCTTC.

The chain has TRBV11-2 and TRBJ2-2; D call uncertain. The CDR3 spans 15 residues. V lost 1 base, J lost 3 bases, and 9 bases lay in between. The germline V gene has CDR1 SGHAT and CDR2 FQNNGV. Here the CDR3 DNA reads TGTGCCAGCAGCTTAGGCCTCATCGACACCGGGGAGCTGTTTTTT. Protein: CASSLGLIDTGELFF.

The genes are TRBV3-1 and TRBJ2-7; tentatively, D is TRBD1 (6 bases). CDR3 size: 14 residues. From germline, CDR1 is LGHDT and CDR2 YNNKEL (reference sequence). The V gene lost 1 base and the J gene lost 4 bases, with 11 bases spanning the gap. In nucleotides, the CDR3 is TGTGCCAGCAGCCAAGTCGGGACACAATACGAGCAGTACTTC. This encodes CASSQVGTQYEQYF.

This clonotype appeared a few times. V and J are TRBV6-1 and TRBJ1-3, with unresolved D. Germline loops: CDR1 MNHNS, CDR2 SASEGT. V lost 6 bases to trimming and J lost 0 bases, with 6 bases between them. This CDR3 contains 13 residues. The CDR3 sequence is CASRQTSGNTIYF. DNA of the CDR3: TGTGCCAGCAGGCAGACCTCTGGAAACACCATATATTTT.

This clonotype has just a few counts. The J gene is TRBJ2-3, the V gene TRBV7-9, with D maybe TRBD1 (5 bases). V dropped 9 bases and J dropped 0 bases, with 13 bases sitting between them. CDR1 is SEHNR and CDR2 is FQNEAQ in the germline V gene (reference sequence). This CDR3 has 14 amino acids. CDR3 loop: CASGAVASTDTQYF. The CDR3 DNA reads as TGTGCCAGTGGGGCAGTAGCTAGCACAGATACGCAGTATTTT. Drawing the rest from reference TRBV7-9 and TRBJ2-3, the complete variable domain is DTGVSQNPRHKITKRGQNVTFRCDPISEHNRLYWYRQTLGQGPEFLTYFQNEAQLEKSRLLSDRFSAERPKGSFSTLEIQRTEQGDSAMYLCASGAVASTDTQYFGPGTRLTVL.

The V gene is TRBV28, the J gene TRBJ2-5, with a tentative D call TRBD2 (5 bases). Trimming removed 8 bases at V and 5 bases at J, with 15 bases between. This CDR3 has 13 residues. Germline CDR1 reads MDHEN; CDR2 reads SYDVKM. The DNA for the CDR3 is TGTGCCAGCCTTATTCGGGGTGCCGAGACCCAGTACTTC. Its protein product is CASLIRGAETQYF.

This chain uses TRBV19 with TRBJ1-5; D uncertain. Per the germline V gene, CDR1 is LNHDA and CDR2 is SQIVND (reference sequence). The CDR3 consists of 12 residues. Trimming pared 7 bases from V and 8 bases from J, leaving 12 bases between. This CDR3 reads CASMGRYEPQHF. The DNA for the CDR3 is TGTGCCAGTATGGGTAGGTATGAGCCCCAGCATTTT.

The V gene is TRBV2, the J gene TRBJ1-1; D unresolved. Trimming pared 6 bases from V and 7 bases from J, leaving 21 bases between. The CDR3 has 15 residues. Germline V gives CDR1 SNHLY, CDR2 FYNNEI. The DNA for the CDR3 is TGTGCCAGCAGGACCCCATATGCAGAAGGGATTGAAGCTTTCTTT. Translating it yields CASRTPYAEGIEAFF.

Only a few counts were recorded for this clonotype. This chain links TRBV15 with TRBJ2-3, with 12 bases matching TRBD1. With 9 bases clipped from V and 6 bases from J, the junction kept 4 bases outside the gene matches. Germline-derived CDR1 and CDR2 are LNHNV and YYDKDF (reference sequence). The CDR3 totals 13 residues. The CDR3 here is CATSGQGADTQYF. CDR3 bases: TGTGCCACGTCGGGACAGGGGGCTGATACGCAGTATTTT.

This chain connects TRBV6-2 or TRBV6-3 to TRBJ2-1, with 7 bases that match TRBD1. The CDR3 totals 13 residues. The V and J ends lost 5 bases and 8 bases, in that order; junction bases with no gene match: 6. CDR1 and CDR2 from the germline V gene are MNHEY and SVGEGT. This CDR3 is CASSNRDSDEQFF. CDR3 coding DNA: TGTGCCAGCAGTAACCGGGACAGCGATGAGCAGTTCTTC.

The J gene is TRBJ2-3, the V gene TRBV20-1; TRBD2 matches at 10 bases. The CDR3 is made up of 15 amino acids. Germline loops: CDR1 DFQATT, CDR2 SNEGSKA (reference sequence). With 3 bases clipped from V and 5 bases from J, the junction kept 8 bases outside the gene matches. The CDR3 reads CSASPSGSGRDTQYF. The CDR3 DNA reads TGCAGTGCTAGCCCTAGCGGGAGTGGTAGAGATACGCAGTATTTT.

This clonotype was seen a handful of times. The J gene is TRBJ2-1, the V gene TRBV9; possibly TRBD2 for D (5 bases). The CDR3 contains 13 residues. CDR1 is SGDLS, CDR2 YYNGEE, per germline. Between the trimmed V and J ends, which lost 0 bases and 10 bases, there was a span of 11 bases. The DNA of the CDR3 is TGTGCCAGCAGCGTAGCTACTAGGCGAGAGCAGTTCTTC. The encoded protein is CASSVATRREQFF.

This clonotype was picked up a small number of times. The rearrangement uses TRBV4-1 and TRBJ2-4, with D hard to call. The CDR3 loop spans 15 amino acids. The germline gives CDR1 MGHRA, CDR2 YSYEKL. V dropped 1 base and J dropped 0 bases, with 7 bases sitting between them. The CDR3 DNA reads TGCGCCAGCAGCCAAGTTCCACTAGCCAAAAACATTCAGTACTTC. This translates into CASSQVPLAKNIQYF.